The present T cell receptor beta chain was sequenced within a study of Ad26.COV2.S vaccination and SARS-CoV-2 variants. About this clone: Its antigen is as yet unknown.

The table came from immunoSEQ multiplex PCR; TCRdb's copy has only in-frame clones and leaves some out. The table includes more than 150,000 clones, 70% to 90% detected once. Germline-derived CDR1 and CDR2 are SGHRS and YFSETQ. This CDR3 spans 15 amino acids. The V and J ends lost 0 bases and 4 bases, in that order; junction bases with no gene match: 3. Findings of the study overall: Recipients of vaccine and of placebo showed similar breadth of their non-spike TCR repertoires.

This material consisted of peripheral blood, taken after recovery from COVID-19. The sequence was obtained from a human donor who had recovered from COVID-19. The chain combines TRBV5-1 with TRBJ2-5, with 10 bases fitting TRBD2. CDR3 sequence: CASSLERGGRETQYF. CDR3 DNA: TGCGCCAGCAGCTTGGAGCGGGGGGGCCGAGAGACCCAGTACTTC.